This T cell receptor (beta chain) was documented in a study of OX40 agonist ivuxolimab in advanced cancers. On the study more broadly: Every 2 weeks, patients got intravenous ivuxolimab at one of six dose levels (0.01-10 mg/kg).

Overall study findings and caveats: Clonal expansion was among the lowest in partial responders at 0.1-3.0 mg/kg, especially CD8+. Clones of CD4+ and CD8+ blood T cells grew by week 6 at doses of 0.1 to 3.0 mg/kg.

Concerning this clone itself: Its antigen is as yet unknown.

CDR3 length: 14 residues. The V and J ends lost 8 bases and 6 bases respectively, with 17 bases between them. CDR1 is MDHEN, CDR2 SYDVKM, per germline. Produced via immunoSEQ multiplex PCR; TCRdb's table is partial and in-frame only. This sample has 91,000 or so clones, with approximately 93% found just once. The TCR was taken from an adult with an advanced solid tumor such as melanoma, head and neck, liver or kidney cancer. The gene calls are TRBV28 and TRBJ1-5; TRBD1 is a possible D gene (5 bases). Sequencing was performed on CD4+ or CD8+ T cells sorted from blood, taken in a trial of the OX40 agonist ivuxolimab. The CDR3 loop is CASSSGGISQPQHF. As DNA, the CDR3 is TGTGCCAGCTCCAGTGGGGGTATAAGTCAGCCCCAGCATTTT.